These 31 T cell receptor beta chains share one sample of origin, sequenced in a study of tumor-infiltrating lymphocytes in localized non-small cell lung cancer. Generated by immunoSEQ multiplex PCR, the TCRdb table keeps only in-frame clones and is missing some. The sample has 9,500 or so clones; 60% to 80% are singletons. What was sequenced was lung tumor tissue. The source of these receptors is a human donor with non-small cell lung cancer.

The chain has TRBV6-1 and TRBJ2-5; no clear D. In germline, CDR1 is MNHNS, CDR2 SASEGT. Trimming shortened V by 4 bases and J by 5 bases, and 11 bases separated the two germline ends. The CDR3 totals 13 residues. The CDR3 reads CASSAYLEETQYF. CDR3 nucleotides: TGTGCCAGCAGTGCGTATTTAGAGGAGACCCAGTACTTC.

The chain is built from TRBV29-1 and TRBJ2-1, with D tentatively TRBD2 (5 bases). Germline assignment: CDR1 SQVTM and CDR2 ANQGSEA. The V and J ends lost 3 bases and 2 bases respectively, with 11 bases between them. This CDR3 has 14 amino acids. The CDR3 DNA reads TGCAGCGTTGATATCAGCGGAACCTACAATGAGCAGTTCTTC. Amino acids: CSVDISGTYNEQFF.

This chain uses TRBV5-1 with TRBJ2-2; the D gene is possibly TRBD1 (6 bases). The germline V and J ends were trimmed by 3 bases and 0 bases, with 12 bases remaining between them. This CDR3 contains 16 residues. Germline assignment: CDR1 SGHRS and CDR2 YFSETQ. The CDR3 sequence is CASSSLRDTNTGELFF. As DNA, the CDR3 is TGCGCCAGCAGCTCACTCCGGGACACGAACACCGGGGAGCTGTTTTTT.

The chain employs TRBV6-5 and TRBJ2-1, with D possibly TRBD1 on 6 matching bases. CDR3 length: 13 residues. Germline V gene lookup returns CDR1 MNHEY and CDR2 SVGAGI. Trimming left V 0 bases short and J 6 bases short, with 6 bases between. The CDR3 nucleotides are TGTGCCAGCAGTTACTCGGGGGCCAATGAGCAGTTCTTC. Translating it yields CASSYSGANEQFF.

The chain links TRBV7-3 to TRBJ2-3; TRBD2 agrees at 7 bases. The V gene end was trimmed by 5 bases and the J gene end by 4 bases; junction bases not matched to a gene: 3. Germline V gene sequence: CDR1 SGHTA, CDR2 FQGTGA. This CDR3 has 13 amino acids. The CDR3 reads CASSLRGADTQYF. Here the CDR3 DNA reads TGTGCCAGCAGCCTTCGGGGGGCAGATACGCAGTATTTT.

The chain combines TRBV6-1 with TRBJ1-4; D perhaps matches TRBD1 (5 bases). Germline V gene sequence: CDR1 MNHNS, CDR2 SASEGT. The CDR3 covers 13 residues. The V end was cut by 7 bases, the J end by 10 bases, with 16 bases between. CDR3 in amino acids: CASTTGVRAKLFF. CDR3 nucleotide sequence: TGTGCCAGCACAACGGGGGTGCGCGCAAAACTGTTTTTT.

This sequence joins TRBV14 and TRBJ2-7; D is undetermined. The CDR3 runs to 11 residues. The germline V and J ends were trimmed by 6 bases and 9 bases, with 12 bases remaining between them. Germline lookup yields CDR1 SGHDN and CDR2 FVKESK. CDR3 sequence: CASSADFVQYF. CDR3 nucleotides: TGTGCCAGCAGTGCAGACTTCGTGCAGTACTTC.

The chain employs TRBV5-1 and TRBJ2-6; D remains unclear. This CDR3 comprises 16 residues. Looked up from germline, CDR1 is SGHRS and CDR2 is YFSETQ. V lost 0 bases to trimming and J lost 2 bases, with 9 bases between them. CDR3 sequence: CASSLASKTGANVLTF. The CDR3 DNA is TGCGCCAGCAGCTTGGCCTCAAAAACTGGGGCCAACGTCCTGACTTTC. The full variable domain, with the rest looked up from reference TRBV5-1 and TRBJ2-6, is KAGVTQTPRYLIKTRGQQVTLSCSPISGHRSVSWYQQTPGQGLQFLFEYFSETQRNKGNFPGRFSGRQFSNSRSEMNVSTLELGDSALYLCASSLASKTGANVLTFGAGSRLTVL.

The gene calls are TRBV28 and TRBJ1-4; 7 bases agree with TRBD1. Trimming removed 5 bases from V and 8 bases from J; junction bases left unmatched: 2. Germline V gene data show CDR1 as MDHEN and CDR2 as SYDVKM. The CDR3 is 12 residues long. The CDR3 here is CASSPGGEKLFF. In DNA, the CDR3 is TGTGCCAGCAGTCCAGGGGGGGAAAAACTGTTTTTT. Complete variable domain (other parts from reference TRBV28 and TRBJ1-4): DVKVTQSSRYLVKRTGEKVFLECVQDMDHENMFWYRQDPGLGLRLIYFSYDVKMKEKGDIPEGYSVSREKKERFSLILESASTNQTSMYLCASSPGGEKLFFGSGTQLSVL.

The rearrangement uses TRBV4-1 and TRBJ2-2, with 10 bases aligning to TRBD2. Germline V gene lookup returns CDR1 MGHRA and CDR2 YSYEKL. The CDR3 sequence is 18 residues long. J lost 6 bases, V lost 2 bases, and 12 bases had no gene match. The CDR3 nucleotides are TGCGCCAGCAGCCAACTACACGCCGGACTAGCGGAAGCCGGGGAGCTGTTTTTT. It encodes CASSQLHAGLAEAGELFF.

The chain has TRBV19 and TRBJ1-5, with D maybe TRBD1 (5 bases). The germline V gene has CDR1 LNHDA and CDR2 SQIVND (reference sequence). The CDR3 sequence is 13 residues long. The V and J ends lost 6 bases and 6 bases respectively, with 12 bases between them. This CDR3 is CASSSGRGQPQHF. CDR3 coding DNA: TGTGCCAGTAGCTCGGGGCGCGGTCAGCCCCAGCATTTT.

This chain connects TRBV11-1 to TRBJ1-2; a weak D match, TRBD1 (6 bases). Germline V gene lookup returns CDR1 SGHAT and CDR2 FQDESV (reference sequence). The V and J ends lost 5 bases and 4 bases respectively, with 11 bases between them. This CDR3 is 13 amino acids long. CDR3 in amino acids: CASSQTGFYGYTF. DNA for the CDR3: TGTGCCAGCAGCCAGACAGGCTTCTATGGCTACACCTTC.

This clone is a singleton in its sample. The chain recombines TRBV19 with TRBJ2-7, with D perhaps TRBD1 or TRBD2 (5 bases each). Germline V lookup: CDR1 LNHDA, CDR2 SQIVND (reference sequence). The length of the CDR3 is 15 residues. The V end was cut by 0 bases, the J end by 3 bases, with 12 bases between. The CDR3 here is CASSIEDTGSYEQYF. CDR3 DNA: TGTGCCAGTAGTATAGAGGACACGGGAAGCTACGAGCAGTACTTC.

CDR3 nucleotides: TGTGCCAGCGGTCCGGGACAGAGGGTTTCAGGCACCGGGGAGCTGTTTTTT. It specifies CASGPGQRVSGTGELFF. This chain links TRBV9 with TRBJ2-2; 7 bases match TRBD1. The J segment lost 4 bases and the V segment lost 7 bases, leaving 16 bases of the junction unmatched. CDR1 is SGDLS, CDR2 YYNGEE, per germline. This CDR3 spans 17 amino acids.

This clone was observed once. The rearrangement links TRBV11-2 to TRBJ2-5, with 11 bases identical to TRBD2. V shed 5 bases, J shed 4 bases, and the junction held 6 bases outside the gene matches. The CDR3 extends over 15 amino acids. Germline V gene sequence: CDR1 SGHAT, CDR2 FQNNGV. In nucleotides, the CDR3 is TGTGCCAGCAGCCCGTCCGGGACTAGCGGAGAGACCCAGTACTTC. It yields the protein CASSPSGTSGETQYF. Combining the CDR3 with reference TRBV11-2 and TRBJ2-5 gives the whole variable domain EAGVAQSPRYKIIEKRQSVAFWCNPISGHATLYWYQQILGQGPKLLIQFQNNGVVDDSQLPKDRFSAERLKGVDSTLKIQPAKLEDSAVYLCASSPSGTSGETQYFGPGTRLLVL.

The chain couples TRBV12-5 to TRBJ1-3; TRBD1 matches 8 bases. The J segment lost 3 bases and the V segment lost 5 bases, leaving 9 bases of the junction unmatched. The CDR3 sequence is 16 residues long. Germline V gene lookup returns CDR1 LGHNT and CDR2 FRNRAP. CDR3 DNA sequence: TGTGCTAGTGGTAGCTCGGGACAGGTGGTTGGAAACACCATATATTTT. Protein sequence: CASGSSGQVVGNTIYF.

The V call is TRBV27, the J call TRBJ1-2; D gene ambiguous. V was pared by 6 bases and J by 5 bases, with 13 bases between. Per germline, CDR1 MNHEY and CDR2 SMNVEV (reference sequence). The CDR3 has 13 residues. The CDR3 here is CASSGRDPYGYTF. CDR3 bases: TGTGCCAGCAGCGGCCGTGACCCTTATGGCTACACCTTC.

This chain connects TRBV29-1 to TRBJ1-1, with D hard to call. CDR3 length equals 10 residues. Trimming pared 8 bases from V and 7 bases from J, leaving 11 bases between. Germline CDR1 SQVTM, CDR2 ANQGSEA. The CDR3 region has the DNA TGCAGCCCCGGACGTCTTGAAGCTTTCTTT. Its translation: CSPGRLEAFF.

The chain links TRBV7-3 to TRBJ2-1; the match to TRBD1 covers 8 bases. Germline CDR1 reads SGHTA; CDR2 reads FQGTGA. V shed 5 bases and J 5 bases; nucleotides not matched to a gene: 8. CDR3 length equals 15 residues. This chain's CDR3 is CASSHTSGQDNEQFF. The CDR3 DNA is TGTGCCAGCAGCCACACCTCGGGACAGGACAATGAGCAGTTCTTC. Together with reference TRBV7-3 and TRBJ2-1, the CDR3 gives the full variable domain: GAGVSQTPSNKVTEKGKYVELRCDPISGHTALYWYRQSLGQGPEFLIYFQGTGAADDSGLPNDRFFAVRPEGSVSTLKIQRTERGDSAVYLCASSHTSGQDNEQFFGPGTRLTVL.

The gene calls are TRBV9 and TRBJ1-2, with D possibly being TRBD1 (5 bases). V gave up 0 bases and J gave up 3 bases, with 12 bases separating them. The CDR3 totals 15 residues. Germline lookup yields CDR1 SGDLS and CDR2 YYNGEE. The CDR3 is CASSVDPGSDYGYTF. The CDR3 nucleotides are TGTGCCAGCAGCGTAGATCCAGGGTCGGACTATGGCTACACCTTC. The complete variable domain, with remaining parts taken from reference TRBV9 and TRBJ1-2, reads DSGVTQTPKHLITATGQRVTLRCSPRSGDLSVYWYQQSLDQGLQFLIQYYNGEERAKGNILERFSAQQFPDLHSELNLSSLELGDSALYFCASSVDPGSDYGYTFGSGTRLTVV.

The chain recombines TRBV30 with TRBJ2-2; 10 nucleotides agree with TRBD2. In germline, CDR1 is GTSNPN, CDR2 SVGIG (reference sequence). This CDR3 comprises 15 residues. V gave up 5 bases and J gave up 4 bases; unmatched junction bases: 7. The CDR3 reads CAWGLAGVATGELFF. The DNA of the CDR3 is TGTGCCTGGGGCCTAGCGGGAGTAGCCACCGGGGAGCTGTTTTTT.

J is TRBJ2-1 and V is TRBV4-3; possibly TRBD1 for D (6 bases). The CDR3 length is 16 residues. V shed 1 base and J shed 7 bases, with 17 bases lying between them. Germline V CDR1 and CDR2: LGHNA, YSLEER. CDR3 amino acids: CASSQGVITGQNEQFF. The CDR3 DNA reads TGCGCCAGCAGCCAAGGCGTAATTACAGGGCAGAATGAGCAGTTCTTC.

This rearrangement joins TRBV7-9 to TRBJ2-3, with D uncertain. Germline CDR1 and CDR2: SEHNR and FQNEAQ (reference sequence). V lost 2 bases and J lost 0, with 6 bases in between. The CDR3 has 14 residues. The CDR3 is CASSLMASTDTQYF. In nucleotides, the CDR3 is TGTGCCAGCAGCTTAATGGCCAGCACAGATACGCAGTATTTT.

The V call is TRBV5-8, the J call TRBJ1-3; perhaps TRBD1 as D (6 bases). V was pared by 2 bases and J by 4 bases, with 7 bases between. CDR1 and CDR2 from the germline V gene are SGHTS and YDEGEE. The CDR3 covers 13 residues. The CDR3 reads CASSLGTGNTIYF. CDR3 nucleotides: TGTGCCAGCAGCTTAGGGACAGGAAACACCATATATTTT.

The V call is TRBV5-4, the J call TRBJ2-3, with 7 bases lining up with TRBD2. Trimming cost V 3 bases and J 8 bases; bases outside gene matches: 12. Germline CDR1 SGHNT, CDR2 YYREEE (reference sequence). The CDR3 loop spans 15 amino acids. The CDR3 DNA sequence: TGTGCCAGCAGCTCGAACAGCGGGACCCTTGGTACGCAGTATTTT. Protein sequence: CASSSNSGTLGTQYF.

The J gene is TRBJ1-5, the V gene TRBV9, with D possibly being TRBD1 (5 bases). There are 14 residues in the CDR3. Germline loops: CDR1 SGDLS, CDR2 YYNGEE. V dropped 0 bases and J dropped 6 bases, with 10 bases sitting between them. In DNA form, the CDR3 reads TGTGCCAGCAGCGTAGGCAGGGAGGTTCAGCCCCAGCATTTT. It specifies CASSVGREVQPQHF.

The rearrangement uses TRBV7-9 and TRBJ2-3; D not certain. Germline V CDR1 and CDR2: SEHNR, FQNEAQ (reference sequence). The CDR3 runs 13 residues. V lost 5 bases, J lost 4 bases, and 10 bases lay in between. The CDR3 DNA reads TGTGCCAGCAGCGAGAGGAGAGCAGATACGCAGTATTTT. Translating gives CASSERRADTQYF.

The chain links TRBV2 to TRBJ1-1; no definite D call. The CDR3 extends over 13 amino acids. Germline V lookup: CDR1 SNHLY, CDR2 FYNNEI. V lost 8 bases and J lost 0, with 10 bases in between. The CDR3 nucleotides read TGTGCCAGCGGCAGGAAGATGAACACTGAAGCTTTCTTT. Translating it yields CASGRKMNTEAFF.

The chain links TRBV19 to TRBJ2-7; D gene uncertain. This CDR3 is 12 amino acids long. Germline V gives CDR1 LNHDA, CDR2 SQIVND (reference sequence). Trimming left V 1 base short and J 6 bases short, with 7 bases between. CDR3 sequence: CASSIGGREQYF. CDR3 nucleotide sequence: TGTGCCAGTAGTATAGGTGGCCGCGAGCAGTACTTC.

The J gene is TRBJ1-2, the V gene TRBV4-1; TRBD1 matches at 7 bases. CDR3 size: 15 residues. Trimming took 4 bases from V and 1 from J; bases not matched to a gene: 6. CDR1 is MGHRA and CDR2 is YSYEKL in the germline V gene. CDR3 bases: TGCGCCAGCAGCCCTGGGACAGTTTTTAACTATGGCTACACCTTC. Protein product: CASSPGTVFNYGYTF.

The CDR3: CAWSPTALNQPQHF. CDR3 DNA: TGTGCCTGGAGTCCCACCGCGCTTAATCAGCCCCAGCATTTT. The V call is TRBV30, the J call TRBJ1-5; D unclear. Trimming removed 2 bases at V and 4 bases at J, with 12 bases between. The germline V gene has CDR1 GTSNPN and CDR2 SVGIG (reference sequence). The CDR3 has 14 amino acids. Complete variable domain (other parts from reference TRBV30 and TRBJ1-5): SQTIHQWPATLVQPVGSPLSLECTVEGTSNPNLYWYRQAAGRGLQLLFYSVGIGQISSEVPQNLSASRPQDRQFILSSKKLLLSDSGFYLCAWSPTALNQPQHFGDGTRLSIL.